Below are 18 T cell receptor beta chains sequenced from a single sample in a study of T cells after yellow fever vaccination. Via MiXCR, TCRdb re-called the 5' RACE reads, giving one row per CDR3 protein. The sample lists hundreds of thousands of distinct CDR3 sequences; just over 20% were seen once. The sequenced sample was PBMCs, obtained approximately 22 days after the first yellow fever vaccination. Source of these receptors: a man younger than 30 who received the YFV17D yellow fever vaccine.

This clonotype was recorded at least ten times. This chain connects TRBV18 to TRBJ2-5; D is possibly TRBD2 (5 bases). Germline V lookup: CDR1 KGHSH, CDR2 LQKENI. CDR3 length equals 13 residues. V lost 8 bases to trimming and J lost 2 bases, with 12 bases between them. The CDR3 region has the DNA TGTGCCAGCAGCCCGGGGAGACAAGAGACCCAGTACTTC. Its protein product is CASSPGRQETQYF.

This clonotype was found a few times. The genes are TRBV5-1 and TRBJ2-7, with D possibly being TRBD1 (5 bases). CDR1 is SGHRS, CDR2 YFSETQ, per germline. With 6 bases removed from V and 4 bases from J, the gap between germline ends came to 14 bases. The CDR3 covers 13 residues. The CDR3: CASNGAQGYEQYF. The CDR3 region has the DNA TGCGCCAGCAATGGCGCGCAGGGATACGAGCAGTACTTC.

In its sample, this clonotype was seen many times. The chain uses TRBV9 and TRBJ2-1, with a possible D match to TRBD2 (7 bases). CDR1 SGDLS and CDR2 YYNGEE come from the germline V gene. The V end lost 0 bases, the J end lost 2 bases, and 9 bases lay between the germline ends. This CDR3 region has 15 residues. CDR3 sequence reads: CASSVARGPYNEQFF. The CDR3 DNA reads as TGTGCCAGCAGCGTAGCGCGGGGGCCCTACAATGAGCAGTTCTTC.

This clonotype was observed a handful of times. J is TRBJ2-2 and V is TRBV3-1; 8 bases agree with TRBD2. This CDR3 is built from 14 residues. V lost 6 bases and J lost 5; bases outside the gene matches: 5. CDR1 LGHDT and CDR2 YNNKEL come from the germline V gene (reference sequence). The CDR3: CASRAGAQTGELFF. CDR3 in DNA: TGTGCCAGCAGAGCGGGGGCCCAAACCGGGGAGCTGTTTTTT.

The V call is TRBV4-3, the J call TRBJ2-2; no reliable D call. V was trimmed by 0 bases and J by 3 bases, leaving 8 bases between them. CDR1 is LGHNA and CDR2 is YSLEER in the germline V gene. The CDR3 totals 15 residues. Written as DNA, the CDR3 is TGCGCCAGCAGCCAAGATCCCACATACACCGGGGAGCTGTTTTTT. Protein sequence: CASSQDPTYTGELFF.

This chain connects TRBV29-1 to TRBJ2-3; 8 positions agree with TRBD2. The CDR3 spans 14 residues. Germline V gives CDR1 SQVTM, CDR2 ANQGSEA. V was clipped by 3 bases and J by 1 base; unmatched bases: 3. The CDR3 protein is CSVDWRGGTDTQYF. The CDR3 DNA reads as TGCAGCGTTGATTGGCGGGGGGGCACAGATACGCAGTATTTT.

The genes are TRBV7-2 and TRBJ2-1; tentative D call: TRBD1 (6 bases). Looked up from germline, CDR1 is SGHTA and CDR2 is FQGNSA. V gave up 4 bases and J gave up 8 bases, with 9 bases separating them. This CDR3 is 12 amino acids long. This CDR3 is CASSSTGHEQFF. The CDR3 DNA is TGTGCCAGCAGCTCGACAGGCCATGAGCAGTTCTTC.

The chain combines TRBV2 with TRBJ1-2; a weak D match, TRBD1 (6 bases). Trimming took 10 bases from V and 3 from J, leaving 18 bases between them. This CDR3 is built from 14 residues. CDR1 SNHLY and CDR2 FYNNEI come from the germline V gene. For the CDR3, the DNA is TGTGCCACCAAACCGGACAGTAACGACTATGGCTACACCTTC. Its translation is CATKPDSNDYGYTF.

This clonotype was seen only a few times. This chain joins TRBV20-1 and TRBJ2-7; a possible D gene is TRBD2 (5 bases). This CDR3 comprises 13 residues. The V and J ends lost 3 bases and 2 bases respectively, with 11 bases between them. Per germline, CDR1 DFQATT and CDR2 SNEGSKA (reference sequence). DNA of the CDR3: TGCAGTGCTAGTCGGGAACCAACCTACGAGCAGTACTTC. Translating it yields CSASREPTYEQYF.

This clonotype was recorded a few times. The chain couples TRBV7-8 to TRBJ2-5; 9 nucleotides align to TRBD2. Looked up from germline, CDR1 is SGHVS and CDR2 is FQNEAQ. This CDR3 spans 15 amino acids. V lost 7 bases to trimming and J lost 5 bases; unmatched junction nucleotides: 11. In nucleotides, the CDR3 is TGTGCCAGCACTCTTGTGCGGGGGGGCCCGGAGACCCAGTACTTC. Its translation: CASTLVRGGPETQYF. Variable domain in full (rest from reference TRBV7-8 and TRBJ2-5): GAGVSQSPRYKVAKRGQDVALRCDPISGHVSLFWYQQALGQGPEFLTYFQNEAQLDKSGLPSDRFFAERPEGSVSTLKIQRTQQEDSAVYLCASTLVRGGPETQYFGPGTRLLVL.

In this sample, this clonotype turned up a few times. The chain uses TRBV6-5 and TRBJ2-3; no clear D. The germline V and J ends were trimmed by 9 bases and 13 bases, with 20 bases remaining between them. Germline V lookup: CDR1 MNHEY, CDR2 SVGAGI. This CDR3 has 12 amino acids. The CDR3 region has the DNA TGTGCCAGTCGGTACCCCCACAGCCATAAGTATTTT. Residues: CASRYPHSHKYF.

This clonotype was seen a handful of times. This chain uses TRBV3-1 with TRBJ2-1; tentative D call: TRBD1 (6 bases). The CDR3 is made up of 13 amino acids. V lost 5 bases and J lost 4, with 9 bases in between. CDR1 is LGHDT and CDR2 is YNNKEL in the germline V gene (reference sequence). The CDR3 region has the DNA TGTGCCAGCAGCGTGGGGACATACAATGAGCAGTTCTTC. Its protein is CASSVGTYNEQFF.

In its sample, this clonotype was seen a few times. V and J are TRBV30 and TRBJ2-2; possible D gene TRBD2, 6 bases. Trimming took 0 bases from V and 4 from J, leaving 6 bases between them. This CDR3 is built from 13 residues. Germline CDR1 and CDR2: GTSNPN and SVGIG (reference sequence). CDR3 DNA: TGTGCCTGGAGTGTGGGGGGCACCGGGGAGCTGTTTTTT. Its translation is CAWSVGGTGELFF.

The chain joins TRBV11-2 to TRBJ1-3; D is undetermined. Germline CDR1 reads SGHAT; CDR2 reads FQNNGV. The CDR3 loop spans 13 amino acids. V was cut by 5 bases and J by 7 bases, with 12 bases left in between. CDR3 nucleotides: TGTGCCAGCAGCGCGTCCTTCGGGAACACCATATATTTT. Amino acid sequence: CASSASFGNTIYF.

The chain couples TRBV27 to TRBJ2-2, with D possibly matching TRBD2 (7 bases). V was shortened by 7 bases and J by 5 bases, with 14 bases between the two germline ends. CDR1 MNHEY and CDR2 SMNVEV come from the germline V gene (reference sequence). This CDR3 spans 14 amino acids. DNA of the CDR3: TGTGCCAGCATGAGAGGGGGGGCGACCGGGGAGCTGTTTTTT. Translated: CASMRGGATGELFF.

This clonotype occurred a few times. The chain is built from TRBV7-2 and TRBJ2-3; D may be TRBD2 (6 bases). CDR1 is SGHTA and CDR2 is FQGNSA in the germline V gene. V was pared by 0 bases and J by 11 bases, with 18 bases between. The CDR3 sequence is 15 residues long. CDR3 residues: CASSLARGRWEEQYF. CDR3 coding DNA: TGTGCCAGCAGCTTAGCGCGGGGTCGGTGGGAGGAGCAGTATTTT. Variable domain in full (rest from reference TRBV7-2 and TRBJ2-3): GAGVSQSPSNKVTEKGKDVELRCDPISGHTALYWYRQSLGQGLEFLIYFQGNSAPDKSGLPSDRFSAERTGGSVSTLTIQRTQQEDSAVYLCASSLARGRWEEQYFGPGTRLTVL.

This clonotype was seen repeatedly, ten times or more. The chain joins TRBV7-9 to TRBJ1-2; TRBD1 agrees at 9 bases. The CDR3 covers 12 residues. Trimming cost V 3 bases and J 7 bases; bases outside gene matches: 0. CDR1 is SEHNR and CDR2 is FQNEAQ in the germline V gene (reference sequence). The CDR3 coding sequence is TGTGCCAGCAGCTTGACAGGGGGTGGCTACACCTTC. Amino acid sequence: CASSLTGGGYTF.

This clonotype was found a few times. The CDR3 region has the DNA TGTGCCAGCAGCTCCGGGACACAATCTAGGAAGTACTTC. Translation: CASSSGTQSRKYF. The chain is built from TRBV7-9 and TRBJ2-4; tentatively, D is TRBD1 (6 bases). This CDR3 comprises 13 residues. V was shortened by 4 bases and J by 14 bases, with 18 bases between the two germline ends. Germline CDR1 SEHNR, CDR2 FQNEAQ (reference sequence).